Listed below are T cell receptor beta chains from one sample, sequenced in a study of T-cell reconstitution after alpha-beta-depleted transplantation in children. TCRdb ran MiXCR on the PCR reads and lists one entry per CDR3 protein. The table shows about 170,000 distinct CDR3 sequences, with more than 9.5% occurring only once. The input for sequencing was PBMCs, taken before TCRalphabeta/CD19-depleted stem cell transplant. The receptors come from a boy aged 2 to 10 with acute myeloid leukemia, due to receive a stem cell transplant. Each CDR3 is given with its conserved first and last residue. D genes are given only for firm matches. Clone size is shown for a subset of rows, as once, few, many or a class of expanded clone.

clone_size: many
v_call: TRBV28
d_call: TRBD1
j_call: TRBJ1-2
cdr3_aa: CASRDRGYGYTF
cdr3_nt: TGTGCCAGCAGGGACAGGGGATATGGCTACACCTTC

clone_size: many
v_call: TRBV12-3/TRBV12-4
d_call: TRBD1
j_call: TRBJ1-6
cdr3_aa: CASSKGTGDSPLHF
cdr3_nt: TGTGCCAGCAGCAAAGGGACAGGCGATTCACCCCTCCACTTT

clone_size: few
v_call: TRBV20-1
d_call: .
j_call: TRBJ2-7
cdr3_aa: CSARDRRDGYEQYF
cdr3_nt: TGCAGTGCTAGAGATCGACGGGACGGCTACGAGCAGTACTTC

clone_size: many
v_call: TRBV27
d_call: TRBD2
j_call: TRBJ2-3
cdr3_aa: CASSLLLSGGPTDTQYF
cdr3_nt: TGTGCCAGCAGTTTACTCCTTAGCGGGGGGCCGACAGATACGCAGTATTTT

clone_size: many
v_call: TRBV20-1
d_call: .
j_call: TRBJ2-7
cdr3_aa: CSASGTTYYEQYF
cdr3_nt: TGCAGTGCTTCCGGGACCACCTATTACGAGCAGTACTTC

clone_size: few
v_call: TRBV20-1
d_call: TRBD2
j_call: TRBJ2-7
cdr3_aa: CSAREEREPYEQYF
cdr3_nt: TGCAGTGCTAGAGAGGAGCGGGAGCCCTACGAGCAGTACTTC

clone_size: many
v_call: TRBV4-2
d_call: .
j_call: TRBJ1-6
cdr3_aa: CASSQDLAGSPLHF
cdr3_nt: TGTGCCAGCAGCCAAGATCTGGCGGGGTCACCCCTCCACTTT

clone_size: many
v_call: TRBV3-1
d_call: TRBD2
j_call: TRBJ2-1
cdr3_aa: CASSAGTSSVF
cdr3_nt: TGTGCCAGCAGCGCCGGGACTAGCTCGGTCTTC

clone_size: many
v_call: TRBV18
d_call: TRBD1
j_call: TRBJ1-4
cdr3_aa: CASSPNRGQNEKLFF
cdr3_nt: TGTGCCAGCTCACCTAACAGGGGTCAAAATGAAAAACTGTTTTTT

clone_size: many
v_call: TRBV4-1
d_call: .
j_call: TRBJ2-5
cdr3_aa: CASSLPGRTLAKQETQYF
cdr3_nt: TGCGCCAGCAGCCTCCCAGGGAGGACTCTAGCGAAGCAAGAGACCCAGTACTTC

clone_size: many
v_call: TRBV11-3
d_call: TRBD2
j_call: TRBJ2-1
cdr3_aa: CASSLVGAPWLAGTMSSYNEQFF
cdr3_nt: TGTGCCAGCAGCTTAGTTGGCGCTCCGTGGCTAGCGGGGACTATGAGCTCCTACAATGAGCAGTTCTTC

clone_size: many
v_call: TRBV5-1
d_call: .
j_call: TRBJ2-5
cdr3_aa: CASSPIGVGETQYF
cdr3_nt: TGCGCCAGCAGCCCCATCGGCGTGGGGGAGACCCAGTACTTC

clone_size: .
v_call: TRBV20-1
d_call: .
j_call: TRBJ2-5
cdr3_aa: CCARDSGGYGNQETQYF
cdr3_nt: TGCTGTGCTAGAGATTCTGGCGGATATGGGAATCAAGAGACCCAGTACTTC

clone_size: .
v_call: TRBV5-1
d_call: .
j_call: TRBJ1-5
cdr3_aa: CASSLGGDTQHF
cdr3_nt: TGCGCCAGCAGCTTAGGAGGAGATACGCAGCATTTT

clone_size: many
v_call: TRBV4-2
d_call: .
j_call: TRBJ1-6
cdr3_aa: CASRPEVTGIYNSPLHF
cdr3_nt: TGTGCCAGCAGGCCGGAGGTAACAGGAATTTATAATTCACCCCTCCACTTT

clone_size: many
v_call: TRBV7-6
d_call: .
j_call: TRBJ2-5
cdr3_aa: CASSHRRPQETQYF
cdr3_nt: TGTGCCAGCAGCCATAGACGACCCCAAGAGACCCAGTACTTC

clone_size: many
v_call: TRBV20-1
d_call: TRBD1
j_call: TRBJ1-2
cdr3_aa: CSALGQANYGYTF
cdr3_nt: TGCAGTGCCTTGGGACAGGCTAACTATGGCTACACCTTC

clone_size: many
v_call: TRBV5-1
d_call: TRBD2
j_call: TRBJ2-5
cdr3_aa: CASFFTGGGRATFDQETQYF
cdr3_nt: TGCGCCAGCTTCTTTACGGGCGGCGGGAGGGCCACTTTCGATCAAGAGACCCAGTACTTC

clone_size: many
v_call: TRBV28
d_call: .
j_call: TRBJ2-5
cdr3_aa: CASSSGRQAQETQYF
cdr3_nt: TGTGCCAGCAGTTCGGGACGGCAGGCCCAAGAGACCCAGTACTTC

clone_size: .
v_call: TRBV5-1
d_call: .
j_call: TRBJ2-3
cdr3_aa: CASRLGSTDAQYF
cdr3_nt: TGCGCCAGCAGACTGGGTAGCACAGATGCGCAGTATTTT

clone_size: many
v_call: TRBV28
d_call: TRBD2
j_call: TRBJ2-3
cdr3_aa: CASSSRLAGVTDTQYF
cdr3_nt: TGTGCCAGCAGTTCCAGACTAGCGGGGGTCACAGATACGCAGTATTTT

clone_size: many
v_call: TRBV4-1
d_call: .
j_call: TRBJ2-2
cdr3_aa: CASSYFLTGSNTGELFF
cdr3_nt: TGCGCCAGCAGCTACTTTCTCACCGGGTCGAACACCGGGGAGCTGTTTTTT

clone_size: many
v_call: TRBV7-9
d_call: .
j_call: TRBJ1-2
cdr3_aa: CASSPTRGPPSGYTF
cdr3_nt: TGTGCCAGCAGCCCCACTCGGGGACCGCCTAGTGGCTACACCTTC

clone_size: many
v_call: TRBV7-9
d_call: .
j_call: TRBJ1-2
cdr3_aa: CASSQDGYGYTF
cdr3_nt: TGTGCCAGCAGCCAGGACGGTTATGGCTACACCTTC

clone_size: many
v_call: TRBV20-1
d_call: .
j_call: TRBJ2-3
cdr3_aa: CSARNRQLDGRQYF
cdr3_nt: TGCAGTGCTCGAAACAGACAGCTAGATGGTAGGCAGTATTTT

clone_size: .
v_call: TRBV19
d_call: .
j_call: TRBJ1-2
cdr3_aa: CAIRTPQGGYTF
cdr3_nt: TGTGCCATACGGACTCCCCAAGGAGGCTACACCTTC

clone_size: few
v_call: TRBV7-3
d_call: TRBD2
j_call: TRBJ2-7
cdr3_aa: CASSPTGFGREGGYEQYF
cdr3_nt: TGTGCCAGCAGCCCGACGGGTTTTGGACGGGAGGGCGGCTACGAGCAGTACTTC

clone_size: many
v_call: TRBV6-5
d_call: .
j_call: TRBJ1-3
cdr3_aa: CASRGLGTGNTIYF
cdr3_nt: TGTGCCAGCAGAGGCCTCGGGACTGGAAACACCATATATTTT

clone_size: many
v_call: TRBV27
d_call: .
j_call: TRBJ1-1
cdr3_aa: CASRRQERSTEAFF
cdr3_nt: TGTGCCAGCAGACGACAGGAAAGGAGCACTGAAGCTTTCTTT

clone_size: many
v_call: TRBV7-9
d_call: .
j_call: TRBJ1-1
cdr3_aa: CASSLIGLGSEAFF
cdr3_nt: TGTGCCAGCAGCTTAATAGGCCTTGGCTCTGAAGCTTTCTTT

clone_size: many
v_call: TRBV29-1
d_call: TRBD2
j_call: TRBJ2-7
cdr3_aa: CSVYLTSDYEQYF
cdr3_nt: TGCAGCGTTTACTTGACTAGCGACTACGAGCAGTACTTC

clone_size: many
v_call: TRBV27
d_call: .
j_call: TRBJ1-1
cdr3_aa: CASSLRGRTEAFF
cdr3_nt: TGTGCCAGCAGTTTACGGGGGCGGACTGAAGCTTTCTTT

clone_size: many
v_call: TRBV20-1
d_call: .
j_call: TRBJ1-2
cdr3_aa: CSAITGPRGYTF
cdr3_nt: TGCAGTGCCATAACAGGGCCACGGGGCTACACCTTC

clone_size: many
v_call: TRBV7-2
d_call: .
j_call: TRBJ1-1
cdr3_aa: CASSTQVLTEAFF
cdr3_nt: TGTGCCAGCAGCACGCAGGTACTCACTGAAGCTTTCTTT

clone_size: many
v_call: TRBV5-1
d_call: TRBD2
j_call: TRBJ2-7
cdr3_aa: CASSLASTSGAFYEQYF
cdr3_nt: TGCGCCAGCAGCCTCGCCTCTACTAGCGGGGCTTTCTACGAGCAGTACTTC

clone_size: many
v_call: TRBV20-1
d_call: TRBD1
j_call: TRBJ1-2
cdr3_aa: CSASDTGGVYGYTF
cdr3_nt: TGCAGTGCTAGCGATACAGGGGGCGTTTATGGCTACACCTTC

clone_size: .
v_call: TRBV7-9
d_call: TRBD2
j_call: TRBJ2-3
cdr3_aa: CASSIRRTSYLADTQYF
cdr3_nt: TGTGCCAGCAGCATTCGCCGGACTAGTTATCTCGCAGATACGCAGTATTTT

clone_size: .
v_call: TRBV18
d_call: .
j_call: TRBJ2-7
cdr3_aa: CASSRGFDEQYF
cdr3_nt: TGTGCCAGCTCCAGGGGCTTCGACGAGCAGTACTTC

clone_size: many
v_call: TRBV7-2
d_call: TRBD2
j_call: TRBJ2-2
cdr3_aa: CASSTPIAGVVTGELFF
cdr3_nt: TGTGCCAGCAGCACCCCCATAGCGGGGGTGGTCACCGGGGAGCTGTTTTTT

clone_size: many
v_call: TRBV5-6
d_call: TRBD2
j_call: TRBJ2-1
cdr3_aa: CASSSIEREYPFF
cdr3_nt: TGTGCCAGCAGCTCGATAGAGCGGGAGTATCCGTTCTTC

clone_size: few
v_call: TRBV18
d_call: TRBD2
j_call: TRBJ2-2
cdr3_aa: CASSPPEPRLAGVLFF
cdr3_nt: TGTGCCAGCTCACCACCGGAGCCAAGACTAGCGGGAGTACTGTTTTTT

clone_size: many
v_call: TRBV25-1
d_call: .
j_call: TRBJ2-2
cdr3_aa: CASSEWGGTGELFF
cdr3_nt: TGTGCCAGCAGTGAATGGGGTGGAACCGGGGAGCTGTTTTTT

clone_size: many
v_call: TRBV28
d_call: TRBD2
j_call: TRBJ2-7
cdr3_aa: CASSFRTVCLSSGSCEQYF
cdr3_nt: TGTGCCAGCAGTTTTCGGACAGTCTGCCTTTCTAGCGGGAGTTGCGAGCAGTACTTC

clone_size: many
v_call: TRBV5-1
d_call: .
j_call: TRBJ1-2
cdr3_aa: CASSLEVNYGYTF
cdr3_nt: TGCGCCAGCAGCTTGGAAGTTAACTATGGCTACACCTTC

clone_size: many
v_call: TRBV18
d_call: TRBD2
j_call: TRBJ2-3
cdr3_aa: CASSPILAGGPDTQYF
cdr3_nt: TGTGCCAGCTCACCGATACTAGCGGGAGGCCCAGATACGCAGTATTTT

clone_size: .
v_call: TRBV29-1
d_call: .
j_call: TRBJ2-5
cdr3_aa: CSVSPRGTYQETQYF
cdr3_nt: TGCAGCGTTTCCCCCCGAGGGACATACCAAGAGACCCAGTACTTC

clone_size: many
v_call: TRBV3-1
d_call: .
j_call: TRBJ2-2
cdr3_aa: CASSRQGNGELFF
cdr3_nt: TGTGCCAGCAGCCGGCAGGGTAACGGGGAGCTGTTTTTT

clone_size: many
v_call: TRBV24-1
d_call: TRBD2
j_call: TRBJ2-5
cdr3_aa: CATSGGGQETQYF
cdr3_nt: TGTGCCACCAGCGGGGGGGGACAAGAGACCCAGTACTTC

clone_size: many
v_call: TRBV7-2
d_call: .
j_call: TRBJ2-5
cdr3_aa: CASSFGVKETQYF
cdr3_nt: TGTGCCAGCAGCTTCGGCGTTAAAGAGACCCAGTACTTC

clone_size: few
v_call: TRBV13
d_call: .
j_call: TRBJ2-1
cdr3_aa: CASSPRGSGFNEQFF
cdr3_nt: TGTGCCAGCAGCCCCCGGGGTAGCGGCTTCAATGAGCAGTTCTTC

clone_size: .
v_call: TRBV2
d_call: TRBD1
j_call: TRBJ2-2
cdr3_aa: CASIDRGIGELFF
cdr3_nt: TGTGCCAGCATTGACAGGGGAATCGGGGAGCTGTTTTTT

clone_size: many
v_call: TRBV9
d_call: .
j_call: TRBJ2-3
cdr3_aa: CASSVGSITDTQYF
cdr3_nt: TGTGCCAGCAGCGTAGGGTCCATCACAGATACGCAGTATTTT

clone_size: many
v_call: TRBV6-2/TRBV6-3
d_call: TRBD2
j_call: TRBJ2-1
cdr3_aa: CASSYSLAGGYNEQFF
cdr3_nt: TGTGCCAGCAGTTACTCCCTAGCGGGGGGATACAATGAGCAGTTCTTC

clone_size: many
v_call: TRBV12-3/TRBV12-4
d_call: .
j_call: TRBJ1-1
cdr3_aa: CASRPDGPYTEAFF
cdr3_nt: TGTGCCAGCAGGCCTGACGGGCCCTACACTGAAGCTTTCTTT

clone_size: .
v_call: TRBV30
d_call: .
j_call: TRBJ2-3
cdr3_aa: CAWKALGLTDTQYF
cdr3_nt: TGTGCCTGGAAAGCCCTTGGCCTCACAGATACGCAGTATTTT